This T cell receptor beta chain was found in a study of T cell responses to AZD1222 COVID-19 vaccine. Turning to this clone: Its antigen is as yet unknown.

Study observations and caveats: Compared with day 0, the breadth and depth of the Spike-specific TCR repertoire rose significantly after two doses of AZD1222. Donors were largely white British and mainly female; clonal diversity was possibly underestimated.

Sequenced by immunoSEQ multiplex PCR; TCRdb stores in-frame clones only, minus some. The sample includes 120,000 or so clones, approximately 90% of them seen just once. Germline V gene lookup returns CDR1 SGHVS and CDR2 FQNEAQ. The CDR3 spans 18 residues. The trim removed 2 bases at V and 6 bases at J, leaving 14 bases unmatched. This sample comprised peripheral blood, obtained on day 0 of AZD1222 vaccination. The receptor's source is an adult in good health. This chain connects TRBV7-8 to TRBJ2-1; 9 bases align to TRBD1. The CDR3 DNA follows: TGTGCCAGCAGCTTACAAGCTCGAAACCGGGACAGGGTCAATGAGCAGTTCTTC. It codes for CASSLQARNRDRVNEQFF. The full variable domain, completed using reference TRBV7-8 and TRBJ2-1, is GAGVSQSPRYKVAKRGQDVALRCDPISGHVSLFWYQQALGQGPEFLTYFQNEAQLDKSGLPSDRFFAERPEGSVSTLKIQRTQQEDSAVYLCASSLQARNRDRVNEQFFGPGTRLTVL.